The T cell receptor beta chain described here comes from a study of T cell responses to AZD1222 COVID-19 vaccine. Profiling relied on immunoSEQ multiplex PCR, and the TCRdb table lists in-frame clones only, not all of them. The sample includes 120,000 or so clones, about 92% of them seen just once. This receptor was taken from an adult in good health. The material was peripheral blood, obtained on day 0 of AZD1222 vaccination.

CDR3 in DNA: TGTGCCAGCAGATCTTCCGGGGGGACCTACGAGCAGTACTTC. Residues: CASRSSGGTYEQYF. V is TRBV6-6 and J is TRBJ2-7; 7 bases are a match to TRBD2. This CDR3 is 14 amino acids long. Per germline, CDR1 MNHNY and CDR2 SVGAGI (reference sequence). The V segment lost 6 bases and the J segment 2 bases; nucleotides outside the gene matches: 7.